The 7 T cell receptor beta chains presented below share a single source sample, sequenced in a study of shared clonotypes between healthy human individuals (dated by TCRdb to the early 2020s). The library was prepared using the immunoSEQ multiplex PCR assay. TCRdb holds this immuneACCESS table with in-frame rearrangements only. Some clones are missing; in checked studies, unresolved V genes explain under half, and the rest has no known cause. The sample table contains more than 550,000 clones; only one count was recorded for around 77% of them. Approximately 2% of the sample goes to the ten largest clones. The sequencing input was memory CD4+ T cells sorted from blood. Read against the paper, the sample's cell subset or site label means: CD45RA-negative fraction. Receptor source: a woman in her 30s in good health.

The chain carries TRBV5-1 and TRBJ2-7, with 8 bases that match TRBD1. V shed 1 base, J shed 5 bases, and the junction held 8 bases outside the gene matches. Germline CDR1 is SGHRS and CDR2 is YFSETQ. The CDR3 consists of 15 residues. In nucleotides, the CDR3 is TGCGCCAGCAGCTTGTTCGCGCAGGGGGCCAACGAGCAGTACTTC. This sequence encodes CASSLFAQGANEQYF.

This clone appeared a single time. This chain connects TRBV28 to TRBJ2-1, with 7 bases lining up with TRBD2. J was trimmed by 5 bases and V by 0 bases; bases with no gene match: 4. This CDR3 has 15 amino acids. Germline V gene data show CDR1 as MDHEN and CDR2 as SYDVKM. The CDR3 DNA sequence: TGTGCCAGCAGTTTATGGGGAGGGGTGAACAATGAGCAGTTCTTC. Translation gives CASSLWGGVNNEQFF. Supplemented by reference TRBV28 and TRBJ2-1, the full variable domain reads DVKVTQSSRYLVKRTGEKVFLECVQDMDHENMFWYRQDPGLGLRLIYFSYDVKMKEKGDIPEGYSVSREKKERFSLILESASTNQTSMYLCASSLWGGVNNEQFFGPGTRLTVL.

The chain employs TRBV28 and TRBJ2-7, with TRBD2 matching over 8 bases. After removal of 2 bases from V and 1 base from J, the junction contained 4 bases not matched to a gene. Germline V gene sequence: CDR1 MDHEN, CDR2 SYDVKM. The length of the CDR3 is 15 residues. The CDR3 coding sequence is TGTGCCAGCAGTTTACCGACTAGCGCTTCCTACGAGCAGTACTTC. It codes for CASSLPTSASYEQYF.

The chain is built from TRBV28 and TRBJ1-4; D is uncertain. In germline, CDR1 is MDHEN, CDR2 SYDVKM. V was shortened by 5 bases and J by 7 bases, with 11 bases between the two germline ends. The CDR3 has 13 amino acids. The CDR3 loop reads CASSRRWGEKLFF. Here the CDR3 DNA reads TGTGCCAGCAGTAGACGGTGGGGTGAAAAACTGTTTTTT.

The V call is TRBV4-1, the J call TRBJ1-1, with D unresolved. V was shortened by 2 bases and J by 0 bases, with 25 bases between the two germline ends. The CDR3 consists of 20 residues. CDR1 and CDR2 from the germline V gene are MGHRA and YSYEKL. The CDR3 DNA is TGCGCCAGCAGCCAAAACCGAATTTCACGTCGCCAAGCCATGAACACTGAAGCTTTCTTT. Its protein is CASSQNRISRRQAMNTEAFF.

The CDR3 here is CASETGTGEETQYF. CDR3 DNA sequence: TGTGCCAGCGAAACCGGGACAGGCGAAGAGACCCAGTACTTC. The chain is built from TRBV2 and TRBJ2-5; TRBD1 aligns across 8 bases. Unmatched junction bases numbered 8, after V lost 8 bases and J lost 3 bases. The CDR3 is made up of 14 amino acids. The germline gives CDR1 SNHLY, CDR2 FYNNEI. The entire variable domain, with the rest obtained from reference TRBV2 and TRBJ2-5, is as follows: EPEVTQTPSHQVTQMGQEVILRCVPISNHLYFYWYRQILGQKVEFLVSFYNNEISEKSEIFDDQFSVERPDGSNFTLKIRSTKLEDSAMYFCASETGTGEETQYFGPGTRLLVL.

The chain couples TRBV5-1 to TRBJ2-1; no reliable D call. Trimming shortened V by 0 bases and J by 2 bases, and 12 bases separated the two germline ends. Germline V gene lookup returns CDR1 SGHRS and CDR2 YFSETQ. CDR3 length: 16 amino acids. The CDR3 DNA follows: TGCGCCAGCAGCTTGGGGGTCGGAACGACCTACAATGAGCAGTTCTTC. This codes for CASSLGVGTTYNEQFF.